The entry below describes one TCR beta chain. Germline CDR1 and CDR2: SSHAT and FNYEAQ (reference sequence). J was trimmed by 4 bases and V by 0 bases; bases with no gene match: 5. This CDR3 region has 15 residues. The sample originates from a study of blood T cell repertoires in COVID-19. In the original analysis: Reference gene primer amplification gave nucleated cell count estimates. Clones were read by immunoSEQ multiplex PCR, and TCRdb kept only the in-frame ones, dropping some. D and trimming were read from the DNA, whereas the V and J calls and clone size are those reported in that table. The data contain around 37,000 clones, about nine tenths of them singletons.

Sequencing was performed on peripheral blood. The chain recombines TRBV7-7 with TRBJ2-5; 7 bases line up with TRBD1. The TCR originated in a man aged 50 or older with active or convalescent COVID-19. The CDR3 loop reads CASSLANRGSETQYF. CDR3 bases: TGTGCCAGCAGCTTAGCAAACAGGGGTTCAGAGACCCAGTACTTC.